This entry is about one T cell receptor beta chain. Its antigen is not identified. This entry belongs to a study of OX40 agonist ivuxolimab in advanced cancers. Study details: Patients receiving dose escalation had hepatocellular carcinoma, melanoma, renal cell or head and neck cancer. Study-wide points: Averaged across samples, CD8+ T cells carried more expanded clones than CD4+ did. No antigen was identified for the clonally expanded peripheral T cells.

The length of the CDR3 is 18 residues. The germline gives CDR1 SGDLS, CDR2 YYNGEE. V shed 4 bases and J shed 1 base, with 20 bases lying between them. Assay used: immunoSEQ multiplex PCR; TCRdb lists only in-frame clones, some missing. Found here are 60,000 or so clones, 83% of them singletons; the top ten hold less than 4%. The sequence was collected from an adult with an advanced solid tumor such as melanoma, head and neck, liver or kidney cancer. The sequences come from CD4+ or CD8+ T cells sorted from blood, collected in a trial of the OX40 agonist ivuxolimab. This rearrangement joins TRBV9 to TRBJ1-4; D is ambiguous. The CDR3 DNA reads TGTGCCAGCAGCACCTGGGGTGGTGCGAAGCTAACTAATGAAAAACTGTTTTTT. This translates into CASSTWGGAKLTNEKLFF.